Described below is a single T cell receptor beta chain sequence and its context. The antigen is not known. Trimming took 5 bases from V and 7 from J, leaving 15 bases between them. CDR1 MNHNS and CDR2 SASEGT come from the germline V gene. CDR3 size: 14 residues. The data were obtained in a study of T cell repertoires in cytomegalovirus infection. Study-level background: The public TCR beta signatures pointed to both CMV infection and matching HLA type.

Via MiXCR, TCRdb re-called the reads, giving one row per CDR3 protein. The sample consists of roughly 130,000 distinct CDR3 sequences, about 24% of them appearing once. General study results and limits: In two of eight donors, the top clonotype was HLA-C-restricted CMV-specific. Identification of carriers of CMV plus the relevant HLA was achieved through cumulative public TCR beta family frequency.

Sequencing was carried out using PBMCs, sequenced either directly or after in vitro stimulation (not recorded which). This receptor was identified in a human donor in good health (CMV status not recorded). Some clones in this sample may be carry-over from other donors' samples. The J gene is TRBJ2-1, the V gene TRBV6-1, with TRBD1 as a possible D gene (6 bases). This CDR3 is CASSRGPGENEQFF. The CDR3 bases are TGTGCCAGCAGTCGGGGCCCAGGGGAGAATGAGCAGTTCTTC.